This T cell receptor (beta chain) was sequenced for a study of blood T cell repertoires in COVID-19. About the research overall: Specimens from acute and convalescent COVID-19 originated in the United States, Italy and Spain. Sources were T cells, B-cell-depleted T cells, or PBMCs; the material itself was cDNA or gDNA.

Original analysis: By means of reference gene primer amplification, nucleated cell counts were estimated. Produced via immunoSEQ multiplex PCR; TCRdb's table is partial and in-frame only. V and J calls and clone size are copied from that table; D and trimming were computed from the DNA. The sample includes hundreds of thousands of clones, approximately 89% of them seen just once. The CDR3 is 16 residues long. Germline CDR1 reads KGHDR; CDR2 reads SFDVKD. V was pared by 5 bases and J by 6 bases, with 7 bases of the junction left unmatched. The clonotype was recovered from a woman younger than 30 who had recovered from COVID-19. Sequences were obtained from peripheral blood. J is TRBJ2-1 and V is TRBV24-1; 12 bases line up with TRBD2. The CDR3 region is CATSGPSGRAGNEQFF. DNA for the CDR3: TGTGCCACCAGTGGCCCTAGCGGGAGGGCAGGCAATGAGCAGTTCTTC.